In this sample, the clone carrying this T cell receptor beta chain turned up many times. Its antigen is still unknown. Original processing methods: The distant-metastasis classifier for papillary thyroid cancer was built from CDR3 differences across clinicopathological groups. TCRdb re-called clones via MiXCR from the PCR reads. In this record, the V and J calls reflect TCRdb's handling and not the investigators' own analysis. In the table there are more than 85,000 clones, about 9.1% of which are singletons. The CDR3 is 14 amino acids. Germline assignment: CDR1 SNHLY and CDR2 FYNNEI. Trimming at V came to 6 bases and at J to 2 bases, leaving 5 bases not matched to a gene. The sample comes from a study of metastatic and nonmetastatic thyroid tumors. Across the study: For malignant and benign thyroid patients, tumor or nodule tissue and blood were the sources whose repertoires were compared. Study-level results: Versus benign nodules, malignant thyroid tumors reportedly had significantly higher TCR beta diversity, in blood and tumor.

Not a single patient had been given any form of treatment at any point before undergoing thyroid surgery. The origin of this receptor is a female donor with papillary thyroid cancer or a benign thyroid nodule (not recorded which). Some clones in this sample may be carry-over from other donors' samples. V and J are TRBV2 and TRBJ2-7, with 9 nucleotides matching TRBD1. Specimen: blood. The CDR3 DNA reads TGTGCCAGCAGAAGGACAGGGGACCCCTACGAGCAGTACTTC. This gives the protein CASRRTGDPYEQYF. The entire variable domain, with the rest obtained from reference TRBV2 and TRBJ2-7, is as follows: EPEVTQTPSHQVTQMGQEVILRCVPISNHLYFYWYRQILGQKVEFLVSFYNNEISEKSEIFDDQFSVERPDGSNFTLKIRSTKLEDSAMYFCASRRTGDPYEQYFGPGTRLTVT.